This T cell receptor (beta chain) was retrieved from a study of blood T cell repertoires in COVID-19. Study as a whole: COVID-19 samples, acute and convalescent, were from the United States, Italy and Spain. Sources were T cells, B-cell-depleted T cells, or PBMCs; the material itself was cDNA or gDNA.

Original processing methods: Amplification of reference gene primers was used by the study to estimate nucleated cell counts. Assay used: immunoSEQ multiplex PCR; TCRdb lists only in-frame clones, some missing. That table furnishes V, J and clone size, whereas the DNA furnished D and trimming. The table lists hundreds of thousands of clones, about 93% of them singletons, with less than 3.5% in the top ten. The CDR3 extends over 15 amino acids. The V gene end was trimmed by 4 bases and the J gene end by 7 bases; junction bases not matched to a gene: 5. The V gene's germline CDR1 is SGHRS and CDR2 YFSETQ.

The TCR comes from a young woman who had recovered from COVID-19. The sample consisted of peripheral blood. The rearrangement uses TRBV5-1 and TRBJ2-1; 13 bases are a match to TRBD2. The CDR3 loop reads CASSILAGGPNEQFF. CDR3 sequence (DNA): TGCGCCAGCAGCATACTAGCGGGAGGGCCTAATGAGCAGTTCTTC.